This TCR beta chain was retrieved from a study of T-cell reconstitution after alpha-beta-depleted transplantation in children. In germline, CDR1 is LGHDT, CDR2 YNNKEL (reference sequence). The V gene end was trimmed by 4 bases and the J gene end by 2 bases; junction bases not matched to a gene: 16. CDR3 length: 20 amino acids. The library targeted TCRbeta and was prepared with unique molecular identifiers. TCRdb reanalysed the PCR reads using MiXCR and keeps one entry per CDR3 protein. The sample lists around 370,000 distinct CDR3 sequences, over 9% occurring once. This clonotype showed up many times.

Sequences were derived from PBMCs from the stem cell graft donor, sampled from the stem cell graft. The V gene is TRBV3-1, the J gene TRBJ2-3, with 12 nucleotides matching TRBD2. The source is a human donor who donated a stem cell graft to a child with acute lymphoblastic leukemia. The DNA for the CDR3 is TGTGCCAGCAGCCTCTATATCTCAAGCGGACTAGCGGGACCCACAGATACGCAGTATTTT. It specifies CASSLYISSGLAGPTDTQYF.